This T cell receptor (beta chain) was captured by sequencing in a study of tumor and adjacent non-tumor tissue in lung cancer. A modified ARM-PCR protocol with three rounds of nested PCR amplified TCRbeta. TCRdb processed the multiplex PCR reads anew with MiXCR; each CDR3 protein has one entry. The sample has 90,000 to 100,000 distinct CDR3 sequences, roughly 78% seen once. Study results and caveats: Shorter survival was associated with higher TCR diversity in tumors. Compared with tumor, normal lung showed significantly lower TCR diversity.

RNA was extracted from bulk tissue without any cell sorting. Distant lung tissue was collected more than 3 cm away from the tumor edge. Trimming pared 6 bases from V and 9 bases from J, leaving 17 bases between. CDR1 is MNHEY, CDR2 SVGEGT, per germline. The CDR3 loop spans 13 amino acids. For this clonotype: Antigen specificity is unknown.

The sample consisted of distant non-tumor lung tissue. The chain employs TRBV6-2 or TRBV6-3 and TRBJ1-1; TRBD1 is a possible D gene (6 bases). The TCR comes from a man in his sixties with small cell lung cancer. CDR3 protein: CASRGTSPPQAFF. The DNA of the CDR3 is TGTGCCAGCAGGGGGACATCTCCCCCTCAAGCTTTCTTT.